This TCR beta chain was identified during a study of patients and donors after allogeneic stem cell transplantation. In TCRdb, the RT-PCR reads were re-called with MiXCR into one record per CDR3 protein. This sample carries 150,000 to 200,000 distinct CDR3 sequences, 30% of them seen once, and the ten largest clones take 3.2%. Trimming removed 0 bases at V and 6 bases at J, with 17 bases between. Germline V gives CDR1 ENHRY, CDR2 SYGVKD. The CDR3 covers 17 residues. The source of this sequence is a human donor who was either an allogeneic HSCT recipient or a stem cell or donor lymphocyte infusion donor (not recorded which). It is not recorded whose cells these are; they may come from a transplant donor. The material sequenced was blood, either unsorted or a sorted T cell fraction (not recorded which). The gene calls are TRBV10-3 and TRBJ2-2; D perhaps matches TRBD2 (6 bases). CDR3 nucleotides: TGTGCCATCAGTGAGTCGGTCGGGAGTGGAGGCTCCGGGGAGCTGTTTTTT. Its translation is CAISESVGSGGSGELFF.